This entry is about one T cell receptor (beta chain). No cognate antigen has been identified for it. No per-base quality is available; no much larger clone lies one base away. The time point label for this specimen denotes: cells obtained before transplantation from donor or recipient. CD3+CD4+ and CD3+CD8+ populations were FACS-sorted from unstimulated pre-transplant donor and recipient cells taken from spleen or lymph nodes. The data derive from a study of graft-versus-host responses after intestinal transplantation (dated by TCRdb to the early 2020s). For the wider study: Multivisceral, liver-intestinal, or isolated intestinal transplants were received by the recipients. Every recipient was given anti-thymocyte globulin induction, then maintenance tacrolimus and steroids for approximately 3 years. After intestinal transplantation, graft-versus-host and host-versus-graft alloreactive T cell clones were followed in the graft, circulation and bone marrow using bulk TCR-beta CDR3 sequencing. Alloreactive clones were identified by sequencing pre-transplant mixed lymphocyte reaction products and comparing them with unstimulated pre-transplant donor and recipient T cells. The cohort enrolled roughly 25 intestinal transplant recipients including one retransplant, and a few patients lacking pretransplant specimens were excluded. Donor T cell macrochimerism was defined as a peak of at least 4% donor T cells among recipient peripheral blood mononuclear cells. Rather than going through the commercial service, samples from three later patients were sequenced in-house on an Illumina MiSeq and processed with MiXCR.

Libraries were prepared through the immunoSEQ multiplex PCR assay. For most patients, genomic DNA was isolated with the Qiagen DNeasy Blood and Tissue Kit and sent frozen to Adaptive Biotechnologies for TCR sequencing. High-throughput TCR-beta CDR3 sequencing of genomic DNA from most patients was performed by Adaptive Biotechnologies. Under the source paper's analysis protocol: Adaptive's ImmunoSEQ software was the source of the TCR sequencing data for fewer than 20 patients, while a few other patients were processed with MiXCR and VDJtools. CD4 versus CD8 sorting errors were corrected by removing sequences found in both subsets at a frequency ratio below 5:1. CDR3 nucleotide sequences shared between donor and recipient were removed because the origin of such sequences could not be assigned. To count as alloreactive, a clone needed at least 2-fold expansion over unstimulated cells and a minimum CFSE-low frequency of 0.002% (template counts) or 0.001% (read counts). Clones detected in sequenced pre-transplant spleen, lymph node, or MLR CFSE-low populations of the donor or recipient were defined as mappable. The cumulative frequency of alloreactive clones was calculated as a percentage of all sequences, weighted by copy number. TCRdb's version of the immuneACCESS table is confined to in-frame rearrangements and falls short of the full clone set. An unresolved V gene accounts for under half of the shortfall where checked; the remainder is of unknown origin. V and J calls and clone size are copied from that table; D and trimming were computed from the DNA. Present in this sample are more than 65,000 clones, approximately 89% of which were seen just once. The ten largest make up 6.5% to 8.5% of the sample.

The germline V gene encodes CDR1 SGHNT and CDR2 YENEEA. The CDR3 starts with the cysteine, ends with the phenylalanine, and has 14 residues. Solely the CDR3 DNA is kept, with 42 bases framed from the first base. The V end gives up 1 base and the J end 3 bases, leaving 0 bases in the junction not matched to a gene. Results and caveats for the whole study, not just this receptor: The relatively low number and heterogeneity of intestinal transplant patients limited the conclusions. GvH clones were detected in recipient bone marrow, and some appeared earlier in ileal mucosa or blood, consistent with an intestinal mucosal origin. Early after transplant, peak levels of circulating GvH clones were associated with declines in HvG clones. High GvH to HvG T cell clonal ratios were observed in the allografts of patients with donor T cell macrochimerism.

The chain joins TRBV11-3 to TRBJ2-7, with 10 bases in between that match TRBD1. The material sequenced was unstimulated CD8+ T cells sorted from spleen or lymph node cells, taken before transplant. The sequence derives from a human donor who was the organ donor for an intestinal transplant. The sequenced DNA: TGTGCCAGCAGCTTAGGGACAGGGGGCTACGAGCAGTACTTC. Translated, this is CASSLGTGGYEQYF.